This is a list of T cell receptor beta chains from one sample in a study of OX40 agonist ivuxolimab in advanced cancers. Sequenced by immunoSEQ multiplex PCR; TCRdb stores in-frame clones only, minus some. The table lists around 93,000 clones, around nine tenths of them singletons. The starting material was CD4+ or CD8+ T cells sorted from blood, obtained in a trial of the OX40 agonist ivuxolimab. The source is an adult with an advanced solid tumor such as melanoma, head and neck, liver or kidney cancer. Both conserved end residues are part of each CDR3. Fields, in order: V gene, CDR3 protein.

v_call: TRBV2; cdr3_aa: CASSPRPDTQYF
v_call: TRBV19; cdr3_aa: CASSKGSLQGPSPLHF
v_call: TRBV6-5; cdr3_aa: CASSYFTGNQPQHF
v_call: TRBV7-2; cdr3_aa: CASSSIGLAGGYEQYF
v_call: TRBV7-8; cdr3_aa: CASSLTKGTDTQYF
v_call: TRBV5-1; cdr3_aa: CASSLSGADSKTQYF
v_call: TRBV7-8; cdr3_aa: CASSLATGRNTEAFF
v_call: TRBV7-2; cdr3_aa: CASSLKTGPYEQYF
v_call: TRBV9; cdr3_aa: CASSVGGQWETQYF
v_call: TRBV19; cdr3_aa: CASSKGLANEQFF
v_call: TRBV7-2; cdr3_aa: CASSFKYTGELFF
v_call: TRBV27; cdr3_aa: CASRGSSTGENTEAFF
v_call: TRBV7-2; cdr3_aa: CASSFRDRVNTEAFF
v_call: TRBV5-1; cdr3_aa: CASSLETSGVGELFF
v_call: TRBV10-1; cdr3_aa: CASSESPGRAWSEQYF
v_call: TRBV5-6; cdr3_aa: CASSRTGEGETQYF
v_call: TRBV29-1; cdr3_aa: CSVVQGVGGANVLTF
v_call: TRBV5-1; cdr3_aa: CASSSDRNSGANVLTF
v_call: TRBV19; cdr3_aa: CASRGTDKETQYF
v_call: TRBV6-5; cdr3_aa: CASSYSRSGANTEAFF
v_call: TRBV5-6; cdr3_aa: CASSPGGPLYEQYF
v_call: TRBV6-1; cdr3_aa: CASSDPRSNEKLFF
v_call: TRBV5-6; cdr3_aa: CASSLGQASYEQYF
v_call: TRBV9; cdr3_aa: CASSVLTSGGPDTQYF
v_call: TRBV19; cdr3_aa: CASSIDRDRPGYGYTF
v_call: TRBV7-9; cdr3_aa: CASSLRQGNTEAFF
v_call: TRBV5-4; cdr3_aa: CASSPGTSGRLLTDTQYF
v_call: TRBV9; cdr3_aa: CASSVGGHGGGGETQYF
v_call: TRBV10-1; cdr3_aa: CASSDHGTSGGPDTQYF
v_call: TRBV9; cdr3_aa: CASSVVSASSYNEQFF
v_call: TRBV21-1; cdr3_aa: CASSKGWWDSKETQYF
v_call: TRBV4-3; cdr3_aa: CASSPPGSPNTEAFF
v_call: TRBV5-4; cdr3_aa: CASSFQDRGLSTQYF
v_call: TRBV18; cdr3_aa: CASSPQHQETQYF
v_call: TRBV11-2; cdr3_aa: CASKGAGSRADTQYF
v_call: TRBV9; cdr3_aa: CASSVGSGTGGAGANVLTF
v_call: TRBV12-5; cdr3_aa: CASGTGTGTYEQYF
v_call: TRBV7-2; cdr3_aa: CASSPGRYNSPLHF
v_call: TRBV2; cdr3_aa: CASSATSFATDTQYF
v_call: TRBV4-2; cdr3_aa: CASSLRDRGTEAFF